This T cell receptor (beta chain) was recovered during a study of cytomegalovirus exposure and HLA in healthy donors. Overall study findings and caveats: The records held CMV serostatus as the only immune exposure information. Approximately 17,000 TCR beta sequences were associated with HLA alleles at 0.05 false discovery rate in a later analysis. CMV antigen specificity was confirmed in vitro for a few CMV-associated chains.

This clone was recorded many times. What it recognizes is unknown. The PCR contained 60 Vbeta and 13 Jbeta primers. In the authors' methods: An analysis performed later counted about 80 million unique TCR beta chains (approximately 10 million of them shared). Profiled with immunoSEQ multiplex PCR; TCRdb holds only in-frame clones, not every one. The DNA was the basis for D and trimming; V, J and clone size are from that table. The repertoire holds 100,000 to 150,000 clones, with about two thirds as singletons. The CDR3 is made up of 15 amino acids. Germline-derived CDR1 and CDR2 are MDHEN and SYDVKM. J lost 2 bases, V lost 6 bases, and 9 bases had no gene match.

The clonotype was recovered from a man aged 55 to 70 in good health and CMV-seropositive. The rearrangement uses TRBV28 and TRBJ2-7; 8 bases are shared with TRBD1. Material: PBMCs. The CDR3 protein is CASSYGQGGTYEQYF. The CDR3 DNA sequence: TGTGCCAGCAGCTATGGACAGGGTGGAACCTACGAGCAGTACTTC. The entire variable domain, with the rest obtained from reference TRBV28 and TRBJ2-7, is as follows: DVKVTQSSRYLVKRTGEKVFLECVQDMDHENMFWYRQDPGLGLRLIYFSYDVKMKEKGDIPEGYSVSREKKERFSLILESASTNQTSMYLCASSYGQGGTYEQYFGPGTRLTVT.